These 14 T cell receptor beta chains came from one sample sequenced in a study of regulatory T cells in long-lasting Graves disease. The time point: newly diagnosed GD, antithyroid drugs for less than 3 months. The TCR library was made from RNA that had been extracted from PBMCs in TRIzol. In building TCR beta libraries, iRepertoire HTBI primers were used together with Arm-PCR of CDR3 regions. TCRdb used MiXCR to reprocess the multiplex PCR reads, holding one entry per CDR3 protein. The data contain around 250,000 distinct CDR3 sequences, 20% of them singletons. The sequenced sample was peripheral blood mononuclear cells (PBMCs), obtained at new diagnosis, from a patient treated with antithyroid drugs. All receptors come from a female donor with Graves disease.

This clonotype has a count of ten or more. CDR3 protein: CASREYMNTEAFF. The CDR3 DNA reads as TGTGCCAGCAGGGAGTACATGAACACTGAAGCTTTCTTT. The chain combines TRBV6-1 with TRBJ1-1; D gene uncertain. V dropped 6 bases and J dropped 0 bases, with 8 bases sitting between them. The CDR3 is 13 amino acids. Germline V gene sequence: CDR1 MNHNS, CDR2 SASEGT.

Worth noting for this clonotype: One base away lies a much larger clone, so this may be a sequencing read error. This sequence joins TRBV6-2 or TRBV6-3 and TRBJ2-7; TRBD2 might be the D (5 bases). The CDR3 extends over 16 amino acids. Germline V lookup: CDR1 MNHEY, CDR2 SVGEGT. The ends were cut back, 7 bases at V and 7 bases at J, with 26 bases in the middle. The CDR3 is CASISGIQAGPKEQYF. DNA for the CDR3: TGTGCCAGCATTTCCGGGATACAAGCAGGCCCCAAGGAGCAGTACTTC.

This clonotype turned up a few times. DNA for the CDR3: TGCAGTGCTAGAGATGCACTTCCGAGGACTGCCACAGATACGCAGTATTTT. Amino acid sequence: CSARDALPRTATDTQYF. The V call is TRBV20-1, the J call TRBJ2-3, with TRBD2 as a possible D gene (5 bases). This CDR3 is 17 amino acids long. Deletions cut 0 bases from V and 2 bases from J, with 18 bases between. Germline loops: CDR1 DFQATT, CDR2 SNEGSKA (reference sequence).

This clonotype was seen repeatedly, ten times or more. Here the CDR3 DNA reads TGTGCCAGCAGCTTGGCTCAAGATGAAAAACTGTTTTTT. It yields the protein CASSLAQDEKLFF. The gene calls are TRBV7-2 and TRBJ1-4; no clear D. V was cut by 3 bases and J by 6 bases, with 8 bases left in between. There are 13 residues in the CDR3. Germline CDR1 SGHTA, CDR2 FQGNSA.

This clonotype was observed many times. The CDR3 nucleotides are TGTGCCAGCAGCCAGACAGGGTCCTACGAGCAGTACTTC. Translation gives CASSQTGSYEQYF. The chain couples TRBV25-1 to TRBJ2-7; the match to TRBD1 covers 7 bases. The germline V gene has CDR1 MGHDK and CDR2 SYGVNS. J lost 1 base, V lost 6 bases, and 3 bases had no gene match. This CDR3 has 13 residues.

This clonotype was observed a single time. The V and J genes are TRBV27 and TRBJ2-3; TRBD2 matches at 12 bases. The V and J ends lost 5 bases and 2 bases, in that order; junction bases with no gene match: 5. Germline V gene data show CDR1 as MNHEY and CDR2 as SMNVEV (reference sequence). This CDR3 has 16 amino acids. The CDR3 loop is CASSPSSGRATDTQYF. The CDR3 DNA reads as TGTGCCAGCAGTCCGTCTAGCGGGAGGGCCACAGATACGCAGTATTTT.

This clonotype has at least ten counts. The chain couples TRBV7-2 to TRBJ2-3, with 7 bases lining up with TRBD2. CDR1 is SGHTA, CDR2 FQGNSA, per germline. J lost 6 bases, V lost 0 bases, and 9 bases had no gene match. The CDR3 covers 16 residues. The CDR3 DNA sequence: TGTGCCAGCAGCTTAGCGTCTTTTGCGGGGGACGATACGCAGTATTTT. Protein product: CASSLASFAGDDTQYF. The full variable domain, rest sourced from reference TRBV7-2 and TRBJ2-3, is GAGVSQSPSNKVTEKGKDVELRCDPISGHTALYWYRQSLGQGLEFLIYFQGNSAPDKSGLPSDRFSAERTGGSVSTLTIQRTQQEDSAVYLCASSLASFAGDDTQYFGPGTRLTVL.

This clonotype was seen repeatedly, ten times or more. The CDR3 reads CASSIDLGSLGYGYTF. Here the CDR3 DNA reads TGTGCCAGTAGTATAGATCTCGGCTCTCTCGGCTATGGCTACACCTTC. The chain combines TRBV19 with TRBJ1-2, with D uncertain. V shed 0 bases and J shed 4 bases, with 15 bases lying between them. Germline values: CDR1 LNHDA, CDR2 SQIVND (reference sequence). The CDR3 has 16 amino acids.

This clonotype turned up a few times. J is TRBJ2-3 and V is TRBV11-1, with D perhaps being TRBD1 or TRBD2 (7 bases each). The CDR3 loop spans 16 amino acids. Per the germline V gene, CDR1 is SGHAT and CDR2 is FQDESV (reference sequence). Trimming took 3 bases from V and 6 from J, leaving 19 bases between them. CDR3 protein: CASSFLRGGAGDTQYF. The CDR3 DNA reads TGTGCCAGCAGCTTCCTCAGGGGGGGGGCGGGGGATACGCAGTATTTT. The full variable domain, its missing parts supplied by reference TRBV11-1 and TRBJ2-3, is EAEVAQSPRYKITEKSQAVAFWCDPISGHATLYWYRQILGQGPELLVQFQDESVVDDSQLPKDRFSAERLKGVDSTLKIQPAELGDSAMYLCASSFLRGGAGDTQYFGPGTRLTVL.

This clonotype was seen at least ten times. This chain links TRBV6-2 or TRBV6-3 with TRBJ2-7; D is perhaps TRBD2 (5 bases). The CDR3 extends over 15 amino acids. Germline lookup yields CDR1 MNHEY and CDR2 SVGEGT. Trimming took off 6 bases at V and 0 bases at J, with 15 bases between the two ends. The CDR3 nucleotides read TGTGCCAGCAGGGAGGACGGGCCAGTCTCCTACGAGCAGTACTTC. Amino acids: CASREDGPVSYEQYF.

The sample holds many counts of this clonotype. V and J are TRBV3-1 and TRBJ2-2; D not resolved. The CDR3 is 17 residues long. Trimming stripped 6 bases from V and 0 bases from J, with 17 bases between. CDR1 LGHDT and CDR2 YNNKEL come from the germline V gene (reference sequence). CDR3 DNA: TGTGCCAGCAGGGAGTATAGGAGCGTCGCGAACACCGGGGAGCTGTTTTTT. Residues: CASREYRSVANTGELFF.

This chain connects TRBV4-3 to TRBJ2-3; no clear D. The CDR3 is made up of 14 amino acids. With 1 base removed from V and 6 bases from J, the gap between germline ends came to 11 bases. The germline gives CDR1 LGHNA, CDR2 YSLEER. The CDR3 DNA sequence: TGCGCCAGCAGCCAAGGTACACATAGCGATACGCAGTATTTT. This encodes CASSQGTHSDTQYF.

This clonotype was observed a handful of times. V gene TRBV4-2 combines with J gene TRBJ1-6; D is undetermined. Germline V gene sequence: CDR1 LGHNA, CDR2 YNFKEQ. V lost 0 bases, J lost 9 bases, and 6 bases lay in between. This CDR3 contains 13 residues. Here the CDR3 reads CASSQDLGSPLHF. The CDR3 DNA reads TGTGCCAGCAGCCAAGATCTGGGTTCACCCCTCCACTTT.

This sequence joins TRBV27 and TRBJ2-2; no reliable D call. CDR1 and CDR2 (germline): MNHEY, SMNVEV (reference sequence). V lost 3 bases and J 6 bases, leaving 5 bases between the germline ends. The CDR3 sequence is 12 residues long. CDR3 region: CASSFRSGELFF. DNA for the CDR3: TGTGCCAGCAGTTTCCGGTCCGGGGAGCTGTTTTTT.